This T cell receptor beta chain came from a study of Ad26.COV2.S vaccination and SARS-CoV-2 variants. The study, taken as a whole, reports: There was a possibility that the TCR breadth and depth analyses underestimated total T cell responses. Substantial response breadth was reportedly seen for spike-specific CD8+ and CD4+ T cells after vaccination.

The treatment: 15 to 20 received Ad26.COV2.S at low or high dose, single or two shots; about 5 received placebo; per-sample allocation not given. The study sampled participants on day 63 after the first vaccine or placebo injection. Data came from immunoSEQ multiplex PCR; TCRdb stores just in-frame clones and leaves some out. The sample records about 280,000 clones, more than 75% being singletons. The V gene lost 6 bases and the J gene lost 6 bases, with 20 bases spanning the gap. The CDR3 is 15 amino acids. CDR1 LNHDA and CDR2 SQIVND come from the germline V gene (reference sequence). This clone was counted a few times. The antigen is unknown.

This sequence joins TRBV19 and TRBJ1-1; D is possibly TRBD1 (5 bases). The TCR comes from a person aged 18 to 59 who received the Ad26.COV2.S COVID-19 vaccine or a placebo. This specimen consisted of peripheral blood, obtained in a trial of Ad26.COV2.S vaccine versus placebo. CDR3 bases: TGTGCCAGTAGCACTCGGGGGTATAGAGGGTCTGAAGCTTTCTTT. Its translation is CASSTRGYRGSEAFF.